The TCR beta chain described here comes from a study of shared clonotypes between healthy human individuals. Notes on the study in general: Owing to a small donor count, the genetic and exposure-history diversity represented was limited.

There were only Caucasian adults among the donors, and all lived in Nashville, Tennessee. V lost 3 bases to trimming and J lost 5 bases; unmatched junction nucleotides: 8. The CDR3 runs to 15 residues. Germline assignment: CDR1 KGHSH and CDR2 LQKENI. As concerns this clone: Its antigen is as yet unknown.

Original processing methods: From ImmunoSEQ came sequences covering only the junction and carrying no quality scores, so filtering differed. Repertoires were generated with immunoSEQ multiplex PCR, while TCRdb's copy carries only in-frame clones and drops some. That table supplies the V and J calls and clone size; D and trimming were determined from the DNA. This repertoire shows millions of clones, just over 90% found once; its top ten account for 0.35% to 0.5%. J is TRBJ2-7 and V is TRBV18; 9 bases map to TRBD1. Specimen: naive CD4+ T cells from PBMCs. Subset denoted: CD45RA+ positively selected. The clonotype originates from a man aged 18 to 35 in good health. Some clones in this sample may be carry-over from other donors' samples. This chain's CDR3 is CASSPGTGRLDEQYF. CDR3 bases: TGTGCCAGCTCACCGGGGACAGGGCGCCTTGACGAGCAGTACTTC.